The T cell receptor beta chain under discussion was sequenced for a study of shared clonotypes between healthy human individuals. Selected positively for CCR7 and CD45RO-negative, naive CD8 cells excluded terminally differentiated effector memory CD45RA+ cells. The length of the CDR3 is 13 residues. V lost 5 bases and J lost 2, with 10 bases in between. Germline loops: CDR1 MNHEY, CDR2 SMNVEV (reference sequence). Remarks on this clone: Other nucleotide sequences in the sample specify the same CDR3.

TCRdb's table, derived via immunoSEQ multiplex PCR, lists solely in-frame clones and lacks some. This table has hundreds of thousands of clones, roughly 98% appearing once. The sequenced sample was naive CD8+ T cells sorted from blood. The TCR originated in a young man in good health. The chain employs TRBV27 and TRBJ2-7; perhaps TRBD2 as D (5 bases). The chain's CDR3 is CASSRTSTYEQYF. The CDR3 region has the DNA TGTGCCAGCAGTAGAACTAGTACCTACGAGCAGTACTTC.